These 10 T cell receptor beta chains were all obtained from the same sample, sequenced in a study of T cells after yellow fever vaccination. Each CDR3 protein is one row after TCRdb ran MiXCR on the 5' RACE reads. The repertoire includes about 260,000 distinct CDR3 sequences, under 15% of them detected once, and about 0.51% sits in the top ten. The starting material was CD4+ T cells sorted from PBMCs, obtained 45 days after the yellow fever booster vaccination. Every receptor here comes from a man aged 25 to 45 who received the YFV17D yellow fever vaccine.

This clonotype has more than one count but fewer than ten. The V gene is TRBV6-2 or TRBV6-3, the J gene TRBJ2-1; D remains unclear. Looked up from germline, CDR1 is MNHEY and CDR2 is SVGEGT. This CDR3 spans 20 amino acids. The ends were cut back, 0 bases at V and 1 base at J, with 22 bases in the middle. The CDR3 protein is CASSYSSGLRAESSYNEQFF. Here the CDR3 DNA reads TGTGCCAGCAGTTACTCGTCTGGGTTACGGGCAGAATCGTCCTACAATGAGCAGTTCTTC.

The chain has TRBV7-8 and TRBJ2-3, with a weak D call TRBD1 (6 bases). V was clipped by 3 bases and J by 0 bases, with 10 bases between them. This CDR3 comprises 15 residues. Per the germline V gene, CDR1 is SGHVS and CDR2 is FQNEAQ. Here the CDR3 reads CASSFLGHSTDTQYF. CDR3 DNA: TGTGCCAGCAGCTTTTTGGGACACAGCACAGATACGCAGTATTTT.

V gene TRBV12-3 or TRBV12-4 combines with J gene TRBJ2-1, with D perhaps assigned TRBD1 or TRBD2 (5 bases each). The CDR3 totals 14 residues. Trimming removed 3 bases at V and 8 bases at J, with 14 bases between. The CDR3 spells CASSFTGGTDEQFF. The CDR3 bases are TGTGCCAGCAGTTTTACAGGAGGCACAGATGAGCAGTTCTTC.

This clonotype showed up just a few times. The J gene is TRBJ2-2, the V gene TRBV3-1; no firm D call. V dropped 3 bases and J dropped 1 base, with 9 bases sitting between them. The CDR3 has 15 amino acids. In germline, CDR1 is LGHDT, CDR2 YNNKEL (reference sequence). For the CDR3, the DNA is TGTGCCAGCAGCCATTCGGCTTTGAACACCGGGGAGCTGTTTTTT. Translating gives CASSHSALNTGELFF. Combining the CDR3 with reference TRBV3-1 and TRBJ2-2 gives the whole variable domain DTAVSQTPKYLVTQMGNDKSIKCEQNLGHDTMYWYKQDSKKFLKIMFSYNNKELIINETVPNRFSPKSPDKAHLNLHINSLELGDSAVYFCASSHSALNTGELFFGEGSRLTVL.

The chain joins TRBV7-9 to TRBJ2-3; D is possibly TRBD2 (5 bases). Germline V gives CDR1 SEHNR, CDR2 FQNEAQ (reference sequence). CDR3 length: 12 residues. Trimming left V 5 bases short and J 4 bases short, with 7 bases between. For the CDR3, the DNA is TGTGCCAGCAGCCGGACTTCAGATACGCAGTATTTT. Translated: CASSRTSDTQYF.

The gene calls are TRBV5-1 and TRBJ2-3; tentatively, D is TRBD1 or TRBD2 (5 bases each). V shed 4 bases and J shed 3 bases, with 15 bases lying between them. There are 15 residues in the CDR3. CDR1 and CDR2 from the germline V gene are SGHRS and YFSETQ. The CDR3 DNA reads TGCGCCAGCAGCCTCGGGGCGACCATTACAGATACGCAGTATTTT. This translates into CASSLGATITDTQYF.

The rearrangement uses TRBV20-1 and TRBJ2-3; the match to TRBD2 covers 7 bases. Germline V gives CDR1 DFQATT, CDR2 SNEGSKA (reference sequence). This CDR3 spans 15 amino acids. Losses at the gene ends were 4 bases for V and 1 base for J; bases not matched to a gene: 8. CDR3 sequence reads: CSANPGGSGTDTQYF. The CDR3 DNA reads as TGCAGTGCTAACCCCGGCGGGAGCGGCACAGATACGCAGTATTTT.

This clonotype has a handful of counts. The rearrangement links TRBV5-1 to TRBJ2-7; 9 positions match TRBD1. Germline V CDR1 and CDR2: SGHRS, YFSETQ. J gave up 4 bases and V 1 base, and 6 bases lay outside the gene matches. This CDR3 is built from 15 residues. The CDR3 loop reads CASSLQDGTGYEQYF. The CDR3, as DNA: TGCGCCAGCAGCTTGCAAGACGGGACAGGGTACGAGCAGTACTTC.

This chain links TRBV7-2 with TRBJ2-2, with TRBD2 matching over 12 bases. Looked up from germline, CDR1 is SGHTA and CDR2 is FQGNSA. This CDR3 is 17 amino acids long. V was clipped by 5 bases and J by 4 bases; unmatched bases: 8. CDR3 bases: TGTGCCAGCAGCCCCCACGGACTAGCGGGAACCACCGGGGAGCTGTTTTTT. Its translation is CASSPHGLAGTTGELFF.

This clonotype occurred a few times. This chain joins TRBV7-3 and TRBJ2-3; 11 bases line up with TRBD1. CDR1 and CDR2 (germline): SGHTA, FQGTGA. Unmatched junction bases numbered 7, after V lost 4 bases and J lost 10 bases. This CDR3 region has 14 residues. In DNA form, the CDR3 reads TGTGCCAGCAGCTCAGGGACAGGGGGGGGTCCGCAGTATTTT. Translating it yields CASSSGTGGGPQYF. Supplemented by reference TRBV7-3 and TRBJ2-3, the full variable domain reads GAGVSQTPSNKVTEKGKYVELRCDPISGHTALYWYRQSLGQGPEFLIYFQGTGAADDSGLPNDRFFAVRPEGSVSTLKIQRTERGDSAVYLCASSSGTGGGPQYFGPGTRLTVL.